The 22 T cell receptor beta chains in this list originate from one sample, sequenced in a study of cytomegalovirus exposure and HLA in healthy donors. PCR employed 60 Vbeta and 13 Jbeta primers. Data came from immunoSEQ multiplex PCR; TCRdb stores just in-frame clones and leaves some out. Seen here are fewer than 150,000 clones, more than 70% observed once, and the top ten hold under 5.5%. Sequences were obtained from PBMCs. These receptors were taken from a woman aged 50 to 60 in good health and CMV-seronegative.

The rearrangement uses TRBV6-1 and TRBJ1-1, with unresolved D. The germline CDR1 and CDR2 sequences are MNHNS and SASEGT. This CDR3 comprises 14 residues. The germline V and J ends were trimmed by 4 bases and 1 base, with 10 bases remaining between them. CDR3 DNA sequence: TGTGCCAGCAGTGGGGAGATACAGAACACTGAAGCTTTCTTT. Protein: CASSGEIQNTEAFF.

The chain couples TRBV7-8 to TRBJ2-7; 8 positions agree with TRBD2. The germline V gene encodes CDR1 SGHVS and CDR2 FQNEAQ. V shed 5 bases and J 2 bases; nucleotides not matched to a gene: 5. CDR3 size: 14 residues. CDR3 bases: TGTGCCAGCAGCCCGGGACTAGGGCCCTACGAGCAGTACTTC. Protein sequence: CASSPGLGPYEQYF.

The chain is built from TRBV5-1 and TRBJ2-5, with D maybe TRBD1 (5 bases). The CDR3 extends over 15 amino acids. Germline V lookup: CDR1 SGHRS, CDR2 YFSETQ. Trimming removed 4 bases at V and 1 base at J, with 14 bases between. CDR3 loop: CASSATGNFQETQYF. DNA for the CDR3: TGCGCCAGCAGCGCTACAGGAAATTTCCAAGAGACCCAGTACTTC.

The J gene is TRBJ1-2, the V gene TRBV28, with a possible D match to TRBD1 (5 bases). V lost 5 bases to trimming and J lost 8 bases, with 12 bases between them. The CDR3 is 12 amino acids. Germline-derived CDR1 and CDR2 are MDHEN and SYDVKM. The DNA for the CDR3 is TGTGCCAGCAGTAGAACCAGGGAAGGCTACACCTTC. Translation: CASSRTREGYTF.

The chain carries TRBV30 and TRBJ1-3; 9 nucleotides align to TRBD1. This CDR3 is 12 amino acids long. Trimming cost V 4 bases and J 10 bases; bases outside gene matches: 5. CDR1 GTSNPN and CDR2 SVGIG come from the germline V gene (reference sequence). The CDR3 coding sequence is TGTGCCTGGAAACGGGACAGGGAAACCATATATTTT. This sequence encodes CAWKRDRETIYF.

CDR3 amino acids: CASSLRSGTVNIQYF. The CDR3 DNA is TGTGCCAGCAGCTTAAGATCAGGGACTGTAAACATTCAGTACTTC. The chain links TRBV11-3 to TRBJ2-4; D is perhaps TRBD2 (6 bases). The germline CDR1 and CDR2 sequences are SGHNT and YENEEA. V was pared by 2 bases and J by 6 bases, with 14 bases between. This CDR3 has 15 residues.

The chain joins TRBV7-9 to TRBJ2-7; possible D gene TRBD2, 5 bases. This CDR3 is built from 14 residues. Trimming removed 4 bases at V and 0 bases at J, with 10 bases between. The germline gives CDR1 SEHNR, CDR2 FQNEAQ (reference sequence). The DNA for the CDR3 is TGTGCCAGCAGCTCCACTAGAAGCTCCTACGAGCAGTACTTC. This sequence encodes CASSSTRSSYEQYF.

V is TRBV10-3 and J is TRBJ2-2, with 11 positions matching TRBD2. This CDR3 spans 17 amino acids. Trimming removed 4 bases from V and 4 bases from J; junction bases left unmatched: 8. CDR1 is ENHRY, CDR2 SYGVKD, per germline. The CDR3 spells CAISVHSGGASTGELFF. The CDR3 DNA reads as TGTGCCATCAGTGTCCATAGCGGGGGGGCATCCACCGGGGAGCTGTTTTTT.

The chain uses TRBV7-8 and TRBJ1-1, with D perhaps matching TRBD1 (5 bases). This CDR3 spans 14 amino acids. The germline gives CDR1 SGHVS, CDR2 FQNEAQ. Deletions cut 3 bases from V and 2 bases from J, with 10 bases between. For the CDR3, the DNA is TGTGCCAGCAGCTTTGACAGCCAAAACACTGAAGCTTTCTTT. The encoded protein is CASSFDSQNTEAFF. Complete variable domain (other parts from reference TRBV7-8 and TRBJ1-1): GAGVSQSPRYKVAKRGQDVALRCDPISGHVSLFWYQQALGQGPEFLTYFQNEAQLDKSGLPSDRFFAERPEGSVSTLKIQRTQQEDSAVYLCASSFDSQNTEAFFGQGTRLTVV.

The chain has TRBV29-1 and TRBJ1-2; no reliable D call. This CDR3 has 12 amino acids. V was cut by 4 bases and J by 5 bases, with 11 bases left in between. The germline CDR1 and CDR2 sequences are SQVTM and ANQGSEA. The CDR3 protein is CSVAGDRYGYTF. DNA of the CDR3: TGCAGCGTTGCCGGAGATCGGTATGGCTACACCTTC. Drawing the rest from reference TRBV29-1 and TRBJ1-2, the complete variable domain is SAVISQKPSRDICQRGTSLTIQCQVDSQVTMMFWYRQQPGQSLTLIATANQGSEATYESGFVIDKFPISRPNLTFSTLTVSNMSPEDSSIYLCSVAGDRYGYTFGSGTRLTVV.

Here the CDR3 DNA reads TGTGCCCCCCCTGACAGGGCCGAGGAAAACGAGCAGTACTTC. It codes for CAPPDRAEENEQYF. This chain connects TRBV19 to TRBJ2-7; 7 bases fit TRBD1. This CDR3 has 14 residues. Germline trimming cut 11 bases from V and 5 bases from J; bases unmatched to any gene: 15. CDR1 is LNHDA and CDR2 is SQIVND in the germline V gene (reference sequence).

To note about this clone: The identical CDR3 is also encoded by other nucleotide sequences in the sample. The chain is built from TRBV7-9 and TRBJ2-7; D is undetermined. Germline loops: CDR1 SEHNR, CDR2 FQNEAQ (reference sequence). The ends were cut back, 2 bases at V and 4 bases at J, with 3 bases in the middle. The CDR3 sequence is 11 residues long. CDR3: CASSLSYEQYF. The DNA of the CDR3 is TGTGCCAGCAGCTTATCTTACGAGCAGTACTTC. The variable domain in full, completed from reference TRBV7-9 and TRBJ2-7, reads DTGVSQNPRHKITKRGQNVTFRCDPISEHNRLYWYRQTLGQGPEFLTYFQNEAQLEKSRLLSDRFSAERPKGSFSTLEIQRTEQGDSAMYLCASSLSYEQYFGPGTRLTVT.

This clone was counted a single time. Within the sample, other DNA sequences also encode this same CDR3. This chain links TRBV7-2 with TRBJ2-5; D is possibly TRBD2 (5 bases). Germline V CDR1 and CDR2: SGHTA, FQGNSA. CDR3 size: 14 residues. Trimming cost V 1 base and J 5 bases, with 11 bases left between them. CDR3 protein: CASSLGAGGETQYF. Written as DNA, the CDR3 is TGTGCCAGCAGCTTAGGTGCGGGCGGGGAGACCCAGTACTTC.

The rearrangement joins TRBV9 to TRBJ1-2; no clear D. The germline V and J ends were trimmed by 4 bases and 3 bases, with 7 bases remaining between them. Looked up from germline, CDR1 is SGDLS and CDR2 is YYNGEE. The CDR3 has 12 residues. CDR3 in DNA: TGTGCCAGCAGCCAGATGGACTATGGCTACACCTTC. Protein sequence: CASSQMDYGYTF.

The gene calls are TRBV19 and TRBJ1-5, with a possible D match to TRBD1 (5 bases). CDR1 is LNHDA and CDR2 is SQIVND in the germline V gene (reference sequence). Trimming shortened V by 2 bases and J by 8 bases, and 7 bases separated the two germline ends. CDR3 size: 12 residues. The CDR3 is CASSIPGEPQHF. The DNA of the CDR3 is TGTGCCAGTAGTATACCGGGGGAGCCCCAGCATTTT.

This clone was counted a single time. The gene calls are TRBV7-2 and TRBJ2-5; possibly TRBD2 for D (5 bases). The CDR3 spans 16 residues. The V end was cut by 2 bases, the J end by 1 base, with 14 bases between. CDR1 is SGHTA, CDR2 FQGNSA, per germline. In nucleotides, the CDR3 is TGTGCCAGCAGCTTATCACCCTCGGGGATCCAAGAGACCCAGTACTTC. Amino acid sequence: CASSLSPSGIQETQYF.

The chain recombines TRBV7-2 with TRBJ1-6; 8 nucleotides agree with TRBD1. The CDR3 has 15 amino acids. Germline lookup yields CDR1 SGHTA and CDR2 FQGNSA. The junction had 4 bases not matched to a gene; V was cut back by 1 base and J by 8 bases. The CDR3 DNA reads as TGTGCCAGCAGCTTAGTTGACAGGGGAGATTCACCCCTCCACTTT. This translates into CASSLVDRGDSPLHF.

The rearrangement joins TRBV7-2 to TRBJ1-2; no reliable D call. In germline, CDR1 is SGHTA, CDR2 FQGNSA. Trimming stripped 0 bases from V and 8 bases from J, with 10 bases between. This CDR3 contains 13 residues. The CDR3 DNA sequence: TGTGCCAGCAGCTTAGCGTCGGGGTCCGGCTACACCTTC. Encoded protein: CASSLASGSGYTF. Variable domain in full (rest from reference TRBV7-2 and TRBJ1-2): GAGVSQSPSNKVTEKGKDVELRCDPISGHTALYWYRQSLGQGLEFLIYFQGNSAPDKSGLPSDRFSAERTGGSVSTLTIQRTQQEDSAVYLCASSLASGSGYTFGSGTRLTVV.

This clone was seen once. The V call is TRBV5-5, the J call TRBJ2-7; the D gene is possibly TRBD1 (6 bases). CDR1 is SGHKS, CDR2 YYEKEE, per germline (reference sequence). CDR3 length: 14 amino acids. Trimming cost V 2 bases and J 2 bases, with 11 bases left between them. The CDR3 loop reads CASSLQGLPYEQYF. The CDR3 DNA follows: TGTGCCAGCAGCTTACAGGGATTACCCTACGAGCAGTACTTC.

The chain links TRBV2 to TRBJ2-3, with 8 bases matching TRBD2. J lost 4 bases, V lost 6 bases, and 6 bases had no gene match. Germline CDR1 and CDR2: SNHLY and FYNNEI. This CDR3 spans 14 amino acids. The CDR3 reads CASSPGGAPDTQYF. CDR3 bases: TGTGCCAGCAGCCCCGGGGGGGCCCCAGATACGCAGTATTTT.

This clone was counted at least ten times. This sequence joins TRBV2 and TRBJ1-4; 8 bases line up with TRBD1. The V gene's germline CDR1 is SNHLY and CDR2 FYNNEI. V lost 6 bases to trimming and J lost 3 bases; unmatched junction nucleotides: 6. The CDR3 is 15 amino acids. Here the CDR3 reads CASRPGGQSNEKLFF. CDR3 DNA: TGTGCCAGCAGGCCAGGGGGCCAATCTAATGAAAAACTGTTTTTT.

This clone was seen only a few times. The chain joins TRBV28 to TRBJ1-4; 7 positions agree with TRBD1. The junction had 4 bases not matched to a gene; V was cut back by 3 bases and J by 3 bases. The CDR3 length is 15 residues. CDR1 and CDR2 from the germline V gene are MDHEN and SYDVKM. CDR3 coding DNA: TGTGCCAGCAGTTTGTTAGGGACAGCTAATGAAAAACTGTTTTTT. It codes for CASSLLGTANEKLFF.